What follows are 17 T cell receptor beta chains derived from one specimen sequenced in a study of T cell repertoires in cytomegalovirus infection. Each CDR3 protein gets one entry after TCRdb re-called the reads with MiXCR. The repertoire includes about 230,000 distinct CDR3 sequences, approximately 6.7% of them detected once, and 5.5% to 8% sits in the top ten. Sequencing was carried out using PBMCs. Receptors were obtained from a human donor in good health (CMV status not recorded). Some clones in this sample may be carry-over from other donors' samples.

This clonotype was detected ten times or more. The chain combines TRBV4-2 with TRBJ2-1; the match to TRBD2 covers 8 bases. The CDR3 extends over 16 amino acids. CDR1 LGHNA and CDR2 YNFKEQ come from the germline V gene. The V and J ends lost 4 bases and 8 bases, in that order; junction bases with no gene match: 13. The CDR3, as DNA: TGTGCCAGCAGCCGCGGCGGGGGCGGGGGGATCTATGAGCAGTTCTTC. It codes for CASSRGGGGGIYEQFF.

Ten or more counts support this clonotype. The V call is TRBV7-3, the J call TRBJ2-3, with 12 bases matching TRBD2. The V and J ends lost 5 bases and 4 bases, in that order; junction bases with no gene match: 7. Germline loops: CDR1 SGHTA, CDR2 FQGTGA. The CDR3 is 16 residues long. This CDR3 reads CASSPLAGGPPDTQYF. DNA for the CDR3: TGTGCCAGCAGCCCCCTAGCGGGGGGGCCCCCAGATACGCAGTATTTT.

This chain connects TRBV4-2 to TRBJ2-2, with D tentatively TRBD2 (7 bases). This CDR3 has 16 residues. The V gene's germline CDR1 is LGHNA and CDR2 YNFKEQ. Trimming shortened V by 1 base and J by 5 bases, and 14 bases separated the two germline ends. CDR3 DNA: TGTGCCAGCAGCCAAGGATACAGGGAGGGAACCGGGGAGCTGTTTTTT. Encoded protein: CASSQGYREGTGELFF.

This clonotype appeared many times. This chain connects TRBV7-2 to TRBJ2-7; D is perhaps TRBD1 or TRBD2 (5 bases each). The V gene lost 3 bases and the J gene lost 7 bases, with 25 bases spanning the gap. The V gene's germline CDR1 is SGHTA and CDR2 FQGNSA. The CDR3 consists of 17 residues. CDR3 nucleotides: TGTGCCAGCAGCTTGGGAGTCGGAGCGCCGGGGCCGGGGGAGCAGTACTTC. It translates to CASSLGVGAPGPGEQYF.

This clonotype appeared many times. This chain links TRBV7-2 with TRBJ2-7; TRBD1 is a possible D gene (5 bases). The CDR3 is 13 residues long. V shed 2 bases and J shed 3 bases, with 8 bases lying between them. The V gene's germline CDR1 is SGHTA and CDR2 FQGNSA. CDR3 nucleotide sequence: TGTGCCAGCAGCTTACTAGGGGTCTACGAGCAGTACTTC. It yields the protein CASSLLGVYEQYF. The full variable domain, with the rest looked up from reference TRBV7-2 and TRBJ2-7, is GAGVSQSPSNKVTEKGKDVELRCDPISGHTALYWYRQSLGQGLEFLIYFQGNSAPDKSGLPSDRFSAERTGGSVSTLTIQRTQQEDSAVYLCASSLLGVYEQYFGPGTRLTVT.

This clonotype was observed at least ten times. V usage is TRBV6-2 or TRBV6-3 and J usage is TRBJ2-5; D is unclear. Germline loops: CDR1 MNHEY, CDR2 SVGEGT. V lost 7 bases and J 1 base, leaving 10 bases between the germline ends. The CDR3 covers 13 residues. CDR3 nucleotides: TGTGCCAGCACTCCGCATGTCCAAGAGACCCAGTACTTC. Translated, it gives CASTPHVQETQYF.

This clonotype was picked up many times. The gene calls are TRBV7-2 and TRBJ2-1, with D possibly matching TRBD2 (5 bases). V was shortened by 2 bases and J by 10 bases, with 12 bases between the two germline ends. The CDR3 has 13 amino acids. Per the germline V gene, CDR1 is SGHTA and CDR2 is FQGNSA. For the CDR3, the DNA is TGTGCCAGCAGCTTATTACCGGGGAACGAGCAGTTCTTC. This translates into CASSLLPGNEQFF.

This clonotype showed up many times. The gene calls are TRBV7-2 and TRBJ1-5; D is ambiguous. Germline V gives CDR1 SGHTA, CDR2 FQGNSA. CDR3 size: 14 residues. With 1 base removed from V and 0 bases from J, the gap between germline ends came to 4 bases. The CDR3 nucleotides are TGTGCCAGCAGCTTAGACGTTAGCAATCAGCCCCAGCATTTT. Protein product: CASSLDVSNQPQHF.

This clonotype turned up a few times. The rearrangement joins TRBV28 to TRBJ2-7; D is possibly TRBD1 (5 bases). Germline V gene sequence: CDR1 MDHEN, CDR2 SYDVKM. There are 14 residues in the CDR3. V was clipped by 3 bases and J by 4 bases, with 13 bases between them. The CDR3 DNA is TGTGCCAGCAGTTTTCTCCAGGGAAGTTACGAGCAGTACTTC. Translation: CASSFLQGSYEQYF.

This clonotype was recorded at least ten times. The V call is TRBV11-3, the J call TRBJ1-1; D is perhaps TRBD1 (5 bases). V gave up 4 bases and J gave up 12 bases, with 15 bases separating them. Per germline, CDR1 SGHNT and CDR2 YENEEA. There are 12 residues in the CDR3. The CDR3 here is CASSSYRGDTFF. The CDR3 DNA follows: TGTGCCAGCAGCTCTTACAGAGGGGATACTTTCTTT.

The chain recombines TRBV18 with TRBJ2-3, with TRBD2 matching 14 bases. J was trimmed by 4 bases and V by 4 bases; bases with no gene match: 7. The CDR3 has 17 residues. Germline V gene data show CDR1 as KGHSH and CDR2 as LQKENI. This CDR3 is CASSLRATSGGADTQYF. In DNA, the CDR3 is TGTGCCAGCTCACTGAGAGCGACTAGCGGGGGGGCAGATACGCAGTATTTT.

In its sample, this clonotype was seen many times. The V gene is TRBV29-1, the J gene TRBJ1-1, with D uncertain. The CDR3 extends over 11 amino acids. Germline V gene data show CDR1 as SQVTM and CDR2 as ANQGSEA. V lost 4 bases and J lost 5, with 8 bases in between. The CDR3 DNA is TGCAGCGTTGGAAAGGAGACTGAAGCTTTCTTT. Residues: CSVGKETEAFF.

This clonotype has a count of ten or more. J is TRBJ2-7 and V is TRBV12-3 or TRBV12-4; 9 nucleotides agree with TRBD1. Losses at the gene ends were 4 bases for V and 5 bases for J; bases not matched to a gene: 9. This CDR3 has 15 amino acids. Written as DNA, the CDR3 is TGTGCCAGCAGTTCCATAGGACAGGGGCTCAACGAGCAGTACTTC. Encoded protein: CASSSIGQGLNEQYF.

This clonotype was counted at least ten times. The chain recombines TRBV7-6 with TRBJ2-7, with TRBD1 identical over 9 bases. Looked up from germline, CDR1 is SGHVS and CDR2 is FNYEAQ. The length of the CDR3 is 16 residues. V trimming: 5 bases; J trimming: 4 bases; junction bases outside the gene matches: 12. The chain's CDR3 is CASSHQLTGGRYEQYF. For the CDR3, the DNA is TGTGCCAGCAGCCATCAACTGACAGGGGGAAGATACGAGCAGTACTTC.

The sample holds many counts of this clonotype. The chain is built from TRBV7-6 and TRBJ2-2, with 8 bases fitting TRBD1. Trimming at V came to 2 bases and at J to 1 base, leaving 6 bases not matched to a gene. Germline assignment: CDR1 SGHVS and CDR2 FNYEAQ. This CDR3 spans 17 amino acids. The CDR3 spells CASSLLQGAGNTGELFF. The CDR3 nucleotides are TGTGCCAGCAGCTTACTTCAGGGGGCAGGGAACACCGGGGAGCTGTTTTTT. Full variable domain (outside the CDR3, taken from reference TRBV7-6 and TRBJ2-2): GAGVSQSPRYKVTKRGQDVALRCDPISGHVSLYWYRQALGQGPEFLTYFNYEAQQDKSGLPNDRFSAERPEGSISTLTIQRTEQRDSAMYRCASSLLQGAGNTGELFFGEGSRLTVL.

With regard to this clonotype: A much larger clone differs from this one at a single base, so this may be a read error. This rearrangement joins TRBV7-6 to TRBJ1-6; no clear D. The V and J ends lost 6 bases and 7 bases respectively, with 10 bases between them. The CDR3 is 13 residues long. Germline V gene sequence: CDR1 SGHVS, CDR2 FNYEAQ. The CDR3 spells CASRRAGNSPLHF. The CDR3 bases are TGTGCCAGCAGACGGGCGGGGAATTCACCCCTCCACTTT.

This clonotype came up many times. CDR3 amino acids: CASSKKGTDTQYF. Here the CDR3 DNA reads TGTGCCAGTAGTAAAAAAGGCACAGATACGCAGTATTTT. The chain joins TRBV19 to TRBJ2-3; D not certain. From germline, CDR1 is LNHDA and CDR2 SQIVND (reference sequence). The V and J ends lost 4 bases and 1 base respectively, with 6 bases between them. This CDR3 contains 13 residues.